This T cell receptor beta chain was recorded in a study of CD8 T cells in ankylosing spondylitis. This clonotype was recorded at least ten times. Construction of TCR beta libraries was performed using quantitative 5'-RACE with molecular barcodes. A single record per CDR3 protein comes from TCRdb applying MiXCR to the 5' RACE reads. The table includes about 240,000 distinct CDR3 sequences, around 9.2% detected once. Trimming took off 7 bases at V and 4 bases at J, with 7 bases between the two ends. The CDR3 has 11 residues. Per the germline V gene, CDR1 is MNHEY and CDR2 is SVGAGI. The sample taken for sequencing was blood, either unsorted or a sorted T cell fraction (not recorded which). V gene TRBV6-5 combines with J gene TRBJ1-1; no definite D call. This clonotype was sampled from a male donor with ankylosing spondylitis or in good health (not recorded which). CDR3 in DNA: TGTGCCAGCAAACGGGGCACTGAAGCTTTCTTT. Its protein product is CASKRGTEAFF.